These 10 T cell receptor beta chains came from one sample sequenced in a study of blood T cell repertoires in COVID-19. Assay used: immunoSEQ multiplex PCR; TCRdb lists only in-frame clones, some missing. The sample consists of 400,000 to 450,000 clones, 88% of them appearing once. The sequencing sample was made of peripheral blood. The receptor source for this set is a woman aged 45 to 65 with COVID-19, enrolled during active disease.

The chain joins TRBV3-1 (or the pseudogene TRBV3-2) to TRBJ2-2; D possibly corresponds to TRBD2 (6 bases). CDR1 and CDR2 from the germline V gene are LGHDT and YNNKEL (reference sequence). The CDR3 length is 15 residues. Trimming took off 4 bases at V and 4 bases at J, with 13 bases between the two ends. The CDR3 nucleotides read TGTGCCAGCAGCCCGGTGGGAGGAGGCACCGGGGAGCTGTTTTTT. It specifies CASSPVGGGTGELFF.

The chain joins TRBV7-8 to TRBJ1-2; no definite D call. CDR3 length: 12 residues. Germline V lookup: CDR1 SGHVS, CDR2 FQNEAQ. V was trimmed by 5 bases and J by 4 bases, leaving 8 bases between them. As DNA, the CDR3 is TGTGCCAGCAGCGGCCGGGGCTATGGCTACACCTTC. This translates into CASSGRGYGYTF.

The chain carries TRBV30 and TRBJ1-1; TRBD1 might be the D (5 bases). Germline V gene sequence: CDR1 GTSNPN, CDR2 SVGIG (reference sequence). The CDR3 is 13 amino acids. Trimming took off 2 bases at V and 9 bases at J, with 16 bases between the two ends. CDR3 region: CAWSPGQGNQAFF. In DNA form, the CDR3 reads TGTGCCTGGAGTCCCGGGCAGGGTAACCAAGCTTTCTTT.

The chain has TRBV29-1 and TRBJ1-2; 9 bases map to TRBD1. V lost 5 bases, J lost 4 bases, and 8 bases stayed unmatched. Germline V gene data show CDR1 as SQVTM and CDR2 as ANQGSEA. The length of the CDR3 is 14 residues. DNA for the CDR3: TGCAGCGTTCCATCGGGACAGGGTGCCTATGGCTACACCTTC. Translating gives CSVPSGQGAYGYTF.

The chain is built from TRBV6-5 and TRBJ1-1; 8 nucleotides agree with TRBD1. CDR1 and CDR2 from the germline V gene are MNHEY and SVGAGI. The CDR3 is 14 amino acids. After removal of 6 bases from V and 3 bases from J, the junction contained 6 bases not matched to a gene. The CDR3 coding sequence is TGTGCCAGCAGCCGGACAGGGAAGGACACTGAAGCTTTCTTT. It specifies CASSRTGKDTEAFF.

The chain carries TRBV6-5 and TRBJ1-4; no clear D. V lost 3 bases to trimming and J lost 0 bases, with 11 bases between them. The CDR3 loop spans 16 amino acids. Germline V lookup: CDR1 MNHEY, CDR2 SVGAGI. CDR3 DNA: TGTGCCAGCAGTTATGCAGGTTTTGCAACTAATGAAAAACTGTTTTTT. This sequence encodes CASSYAGFATNEKLFF.

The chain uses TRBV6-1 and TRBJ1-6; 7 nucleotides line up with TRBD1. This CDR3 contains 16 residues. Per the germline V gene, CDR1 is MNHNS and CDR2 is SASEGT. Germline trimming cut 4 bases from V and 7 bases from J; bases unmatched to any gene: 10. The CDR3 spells CASSGPTRQGNSPLHF. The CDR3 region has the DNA TGTGCCAGCAGTGGACCAACGAGACAGGGAAATTCACCCCTCCACTTT.

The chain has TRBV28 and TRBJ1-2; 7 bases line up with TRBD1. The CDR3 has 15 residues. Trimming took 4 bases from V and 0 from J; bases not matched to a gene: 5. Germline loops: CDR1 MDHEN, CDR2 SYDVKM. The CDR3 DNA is TGTGCCAGCAGTTCGGACAGGTTTACTAACTATGGCTACACCTTC. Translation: CASSSDRFTNYGYTF.

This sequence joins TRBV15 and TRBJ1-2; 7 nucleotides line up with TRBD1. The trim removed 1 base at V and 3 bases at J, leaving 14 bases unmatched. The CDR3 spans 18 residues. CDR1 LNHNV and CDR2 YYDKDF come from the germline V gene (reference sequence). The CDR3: CATSRARRRDSRDYGYTF. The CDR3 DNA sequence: TGTGCCACCAGCAGAGCGAGACGACGGGACAGCCGCGACTATGGCTACACCTTC.

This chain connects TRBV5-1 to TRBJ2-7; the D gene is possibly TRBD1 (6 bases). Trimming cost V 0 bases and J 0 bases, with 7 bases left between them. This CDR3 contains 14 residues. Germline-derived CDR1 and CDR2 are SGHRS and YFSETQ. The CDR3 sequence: CASSLDRVSYEQYF. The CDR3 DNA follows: TGCGCCAGCAGCTTGGACAGGGTCTCCTACGAGCAGTACTTC.